This TCR beta chain was sequenced for a study of blood T cell repertoires in COVID-19 (TCRdb year 2020). For the study in its entirety: Collaborator samples came from the United States, Italy and Spain and covered acute and convalescent phases of COVID-19. The prospective study material was composed of cDNA or gDNA derived from T cells, B-cell-depleted T cells, or PBMCs. The dataset comprised deeply sampled blood TCRbeta repertoires from subjects exposed to, actively infected with, or recovered from COVID-19. The repertoires were made available in a free public database intended to serve as a resource for research on the immune response to SARS-CoV-2. Samples were obtained from the ongoing ImmuneRACE study (first 160 participants) and from 950 to 1,500 subjects provided by 6 global collaborators. Sample metadata almost always included a de-identified subject ID, COVID-19 status, age in years and sex. Where available, HLA class I and class II types were taken from metadata supplied by the sample provider and were not determined by assay-based typing.

The CDR3 measures 14 amino acids from cysteine to phenylalanine. This entry keeps only the CDR3 DNA: 42 bases, framed from base 1. V was cut back by 3 bases and J by 1 base, leaving a gap of 9 bases between them. The germline V gene gives CDR1 as MDHEN and CDR2 as SYDVKM. Collaborating institutions collected whole blood in K2EDTA tubes following their own protocols. Collaborator samples were shipped for TCRbeta analysis as frozen whole blood, isolated PBMCs, or DNA extracted from either sample type. Results and caveats for the whole study, not just this receptor: How much clinical and demographic metadata was included differed by source and by participant, and the metadata was provided uncurated.

TCRbeta CDR3 regions were amplified from genomic DNA using the immunoSEQ Assay, a bias-controlled multiplex PCR. On the authors' methods: The number of nucleated cells in each sample was estimated from the amplification of reference gene primers within the assay. To quantify the absolute abundance of each unique TCRbeta CDR3 rearrangement, sequence reads were collapsed and filtered. For each sample, productive Simpson clonality was calculated as the square root of Simpson's diversity index over productive rearrangements. TCRdb provides this immuneACCESS table in a form limited to in-frame rearrangements. Some clones are lacking; in checked studies, under half of them reflect an unresolved V gene, and why the rest are absent is not known. V and J calls plus clone size are reproduced from that table; the DNA served to infer D and trimming. A total of 250,000 to 350,000 clones appear in this sample, roughly 90% of them only once. The top ten hold roughly 0.8% of the sample.

This clone came up a few times. The specificity of this receptor is unknown. Base qualities are not at hand, and no much larger clone is one base apart. The chain couples TRBV28 to TRBJ1-2; TRBD1 is a weak D gene call, 5 bases matching. The sequenced material came from peripheral blood. This TCR derives from a young man with acute or convalescent COVID-19. The nucleotide sequence reads TGTGCCAGCAGTTTGTCAGGGCATAACTATGGCTACACCTTC. It translates to CASSLSGHNYGYTF.